What follows describes a single TCR beta chain. Antigen: not known. J lost 0 bases, V lost 0 bases, and 8 bases had no gene match. This CDR3 has 19 amino acids. These data are taken from a study of T cells in localized non-small cell lung cancer. Study-level points and caveats: Paired adjacent lung recovered a median around 62 of the top 100 tumor clones. An association was observed between higher blood T cell density and longer overall survival.

Profiling relied on immunoSEQ multiplex PCR, and the TCRdb table lists in-frame clones only, not all of them. The sample yields 30,000 to 45,000 clones, approximately 88% seen once. The sequencing used peripheral blood, collected before any cancer treatment. This TCR derives from a woman aged 40-69 years with stage I lung adenocarcinoma. V usage is TRBV5-3 and J usage is TRBJ2-1, with 11 nucleotides matching TRBD2. TRBV5-3 is flagged as an ORF with uncertain function. The CDR3 DNA reads TGTGCCAGAAGCTTGGAGGCTAGCGGGAGGACCTACTCCTACAATGAGCAGTTCTTC. Translated, it gives CARSLEASGRTYSYNEQFF.